A single sample gave rise to the 31 T cell receptor beta chains below, sequenced in a study of T cell responses to AZD1222 COVID-19 vaccine. Profiled with immunoSEQ multiplex PCR; TCRdb holds only in-frame clones, not every one. The sample lists about 120,000 clones, approximately 85% occurring once. The sequences come from peripheral blood, collected on day 0 of AZD1222 vaccination. The source is an adult in good health.

This chain connects TRBV7-2 to TRBJ1-4; 8 positions agree with TRBD1. There are 17 residues in the CDR3. Germline CDR1 SGHTA, CDR2 FQGNSA. Losses at the gene ends were 1 base for V and 8 bases for J; bases not matched to a gene: 12. CDR3: CASSLVDRGQRSEKLFF. The CDR3 coding sequence is TGTGCCAGCAGCTTAGTTGACAGGGGCCAACGAAGCGAAAAACTGTTTTTT. The variable domain in full, completed from reference TRBV7-2 and TRBJ1-4, reads GAGVSQSPSNKVTEKGKDVELRCDPISGHTALYWYRQSLGQGLEFLIYFQGNSAPDKSGLPSDRFSAERTGGSVSTLTIQRTQQEDSAVYLCASSLVDRGQRSEKLFFGSGTQLSVL.

The gene calls are TRBV24-1 and TRBJ1-4; D is unresolved. With 8 bases removed from V and 0 bases from J, the gap between germline ends came to 15 bases. The V gene's germline CDR1 is KGHDR and CDR2 SFDVKD. There are 16 residues in the CDR3. The CDR3 DNA reads as TGTGCCACCACCCTCGAGGACGTTGCAACTAATGAAAAACTGTTTTTT. This encodes CATTLEDVATNEKLFF.

The chain combines TRBV11-2 with TRBJ2-3; TRBD2 matches 7 bases. The V segment lost 4 bases and the J segment 2 bases; nucleotides outside the gene matches: 6. CDR1 and CDR2 (germline): SGHAT, FQNNGV. The length of the CDR3 is 15 residues. This CDR3 reads CASSSPAGFTDTQYF. The CDR3, as DNA: TGTGCCAGCAGCTCTCCAGCGGGGTTCACAGATACGCAGTATTTT.

The chain combines TRBV7-2 with TRBJ1-1, with D hard to call. The CDR3 loop spans 15 amino acids. V lost 5 bases and J 4 bases, leaving 17 bases between the germline ends. The germline gives CDR1 SGHTA, CDR2 FQGNSA. The CDR3 here is CASSLQVGMGTEAFF. Here the CDR3 DNA reads TGTGCCAGCAGCCTTCAGGTGGGTATGGGCACTGAAGCTTTCTTT.

J is TRBJ2-3 and V is TRBV11-3, with 10 bases identical to TRBD1. The CDR3 has 12 amino acids. Germline CDR1 is SGHNT and CDR2 is YENEEA. J lost 5 bases, V lost 8 bases, and 1 base had no gene match. CDR3 loop: CASGQGGDTQYF. The CDR3 coding sequence is TGTGCCAGCGGACAGGGGGGAGATACGCAGTATTTT.

The gene calls are TRBV7-8 and TRBJ1-2, with D tentatively TRBD1 (5 bases). Trimming shortened V by 4 bases and J by 3 bases, and 12 bases separated the two germline ends. The CDR3 is 14 residues long. In germline, CDR1 is SGHVS, CDR2 FQNEAQ. The CDR3 loop is CASSSREGDYGYTF. The CDR3 DNA is TGTGCCAGCAGCTCCAGGGAGGGAGACTATGGCTACACCTTC.

This chain joins TRBV28 and TRBJ1-1; weak D call: TRBD1 (6 bases). V lost 6 bases and J lost 1, with 15 bases in between. From germline, CDR1 is MDHEN and CDR2 SYDVKM. There are 15 residues in the CDR3. The CDR3 is CASRFTGPQNTEAFF. As DNA, the CDR3 is TGTGCCAGCAGATTCACAGGGCCACAGAACACTGAAGCTTTCTTT.

The chain has TRBV27 and TRBJ1-2; unclear D gene. Deletions cut 3 bases from V and 0 bases from J, with 14 bases between. The CDR3 sequence is 16 residues long. Germline CDR1 is MNHEY and CDR2 is SMNVEV (reference sequence). For the CDR3, the DNA is TGTGCCAGCAGTTTCCAGACTCCTGGGGCTAACTATGGCTACACCTTC. Its protein product is CASSFQTPGANYGYTF.

The chain couples TRBV27 to TRBJ1-5, with a tentative D call TRBD1 (5 bases). Trimming cost V 1 base and J 7 bases, with 14 bases left between them. The CDR3 is 15 residues long. Per germline, CDR1 MNHEY and CDR2 SMNVEV (reference sequence). DNA of the CDR3: TGTGCCAGCAGTTTATATAGGGGACTCGGGCAGCCCCAGCATTTT. As protein: CASSLYRGLGQPQHF.

The gene calls are TRBV6-2 or TRBV6-3 and TRBJ2-5, with D maybe TRBD2 (6 bases). The CDR3 consists of 14 residues. Trimming left V 2 bases short and J 2 bases short, with 9 bases between. Germline CDR1 MNHEY, CDR2 SVGEGT. The CDR3 loop is CASSYPEGQETQYF. CDR3 coding DNA: TGTGCCAGCAGTTACCCGGAGGGACAAGAGACCCAGTACTTC.

This rearrangement joins TRBV5-1 to TRBJ2-1, with D perhaps matching TRBD1 (6 bases). V was trimmed by 4 bases and J by 7 bases, leaving 21 bases between them. The CDR3 consists of 16 residues. The germline CDR1 and CDR2 sequences are SGHRS and YFSETQ. CDR3 sequence reads: CASSRERRGGLNEQFF. CDR3 DNA sequence: TGCGCCAGCAGCCGAGAGCGTAGAGGGGGTCTTAATGAGCAGTTCTTC.

V gene TRBV6-5 combines with J gene TRBJ1-1, with D possibly being TRBD1 (5 bases). The germline V and J ends were trimmed by 6 bases and 0 bases, with 11 bases remaining between them. CDR3 size: 14 residues. In germline, CDR1 is MNHEY, CDR2 SVGAGI. CDR3 loop: CASSRVYMNTEAFF. In DNA, the CDR3 is TGTGCCAGCAGCAGGGTTTATATGAACACTGAAGCTTTCTTT.

The chain carries TRBV5-1 and TRBJ2-7; TRBD1 agrees at 7 bases. Germline trimming cut 0 bases from V and 3 bases from J; bases unmatched to any gene: 9. The CDR3 spans 16 residues. Germline lookup yields CDR1 SGHRS and CDR2 YFSETQ. The CDR3 DNA sequence: TGCGCCAGCAGCTTGGGTCCGGGACAGAGAGTCTACGAGCAGTACTTC. Its translation: CASSLGPGQRVYEQYF.

The V and J genes are TRBV7-8 and TRBJ2-2; the D gene is possibly TRBD2 (5 bases). The length of the CDR3 is 15 residues. CDR1 and CDR2 (germline): SGHVS, FQNEAQ. Trimming left V 3 bases short and J 1 base short, with 9 bases between. This chain's CDR3 is CASSLRTQNTGELFF. The CDR3 DNA reads as TGTGCCAGCAGCTTGAGGACTCAGAACACCGGGGAGCTGTTTTTT.

The gene calls are TRBV25-1 and TRBJ1-5; 9 positions match TRBD1. This CDR3 region has 15 residues. Germline lookup yields CDR1 MGHDK and CDR2 SYGVNS. Germline trimming cut 5 bases from V and 7 bases from J; bases unmatched to any gene: 9. In DNA, the CDR3 is TGTGCCAGCAGTTCCGGGACAGGGCGAGGGCAGCCCCAGCATTTT. It specifies CASSSGTGRGQPQHF. The whole variable domain, remainder taken from reference TRBV25-1 and TRBJ1-5, is EADIYQTPRYLVIGTGKKITLECSQTMGHDKMYWYQQDPGMELHLIHYSYGVNSTEKGDLSSESTVSRIRTEHFPLTLESARPSHTSQYLCASSSGTGRGQPQHFGDGTRLSIL.

This clone has a handful of counts. The J gene is TRBJ1-1, the V gene TRBV5-6; D ambiguous. The germline V and J ends were trimmed by 6 bases and 1 base, with 13 bases remaining between them. This CDR3 has 14 residues. The germline V gene has CDR1 SGHDT and CDR2 YYEEEE. In DNA, the CDR3 is TGTGCCAGCACCACCAAAGAGTGGAACACTGAAGCTTTCTTT. This codes for CASTTKEWNTEAFF.

This chain uses TRBV5-4 with TRBJ1-2; D is undetermined. Trimming stripped 4 bases from V and 4 bases from J, with 8 bases between. The germline gives CDR1 SGHNT, CDR2 YYREEE (reference sequence). The CDR3 is 12 residues long. CDR3 loop: CASSDRGYGYTF. Here the CDR3 DNA reads TGTGCCAGCAGCGACCGTGGCTATGGCTACACCTTC.

The gene calls are TRBV7-8 and TRBJ2-1; 13 bases fit TRBD2. J lost 0 bases, V lost 5 bases, and 16 bases had no gene match. Germline V gives CDR1 SGHVS, CDR2 FQNEAQ. The CDR3 loop spans 21 amino acids. CDR3 bases: TGTGCCAGCAGCCCTAGGCCCCCTGGACTAGCGGGGGTCAGCTCCTACAATGAGCAGTTCTTC. Translating it yields CASSPRPPGLAGVSSYNEQFF.

The rearrangement links TRBV7-3 to TRBJ1-5; no definite D call. With 2 bases removed from V and 0 bases from J, the gap between germline ends came to 20 bases. The CDR3 consists of 19 residues. CDR1 is SGHTA and CDR2 is FQGTGA in the germline V gene. The CDR3 loop is CASSLEGIGGPYSNQPQHF. The CDR3 DNA sequence: TGTGCCAGCAGCTTAGAGGGTATTGGAGGACCTTATAGCAATCAGCCCCAGCATTTT.

The rearrangement links TRBV12-3 or TRBV12-4 to TRBJ1-2, with TRBD1 matching over 7 bases. J gave up 9 bases and V 6 bases, and 4 bases lay outside the gene matches. The CDR3 runs to 11 residues. This CDR3 is CASSAGQRYTF. DNA of the CDR3: TGTGCCAGCAGCGCGGGACAGCGCTACACCTTC.

This chain uses TRBV18 with TRBJ1-2, with TRBD1 as a possible D gene (5 bases). The CDR3 is 12 amino acids. V lost 1 base, J lost 6 bases, and 6 bases lay in between. Germline CDR1 reads KGHSH; CDR2 reads LQKENI. The CDR3 loop reads CASSPRGDGYTF. The CDR3 bases are TGTGCCAGCTCACCACGGGGGGATGGCTACACCTTC.

The chain carries TRBV6-4 and TRBJ2-7; 10 positions agree with TRBD2. CDR1 is MRHNA, CDR2 SNTAGT, per germline. V dropped 8 bases and J dropped 5; count of bases not matched to a gene: 12. The CDR3 is 15 amino acids. The DNA of the CDR3 is TGTGCCAGCGTAAAGACTAGCGGGTGTGGCGACGAGCAGTACTTC. Translated, it gives CASVKTSGCGDEQYF.

On this clone: The same CDR3 arises from other DNA sequences in this sample as well. The chain employs TRBV7-9 and TRBJ2-2, with 8 bases lining up with TRBD2. Germline CDR1 and CDR2: SEHNR and FQNEAQ (reference sequence). The CDR3 is 15 amino acids. The V gene end was trimmed by 5 bases and the J gene end by 2 bases; junction bases not matched to a gene: 4. CDR3 region: CASSLSGINTGELFF. CDR3 in DNA: TGTGCCAGCAGCCTTAGCGGGATAAACACCGGGGAGCTGTTTTTT.

The chain recombines TRBV7-9 with TRBJ1-3, with no clear D. V lost 5 bases, J lost 4 bases, and 15 bases lay in between. Germline-derived CDR1 and CDR2 are SEHNR and FQNEAQ (reference sequence). The length of the CDR3 is 15 residues. This CDR3 reads CASSHRAPNGNTIYF. In nucleotides, the CDR3 is TGTGCCAGCAGCCACCGGGCTCCCAACGGAAACACCATATATTTT.

Concerning this clone: The limits of the CDR3 on the DNA are not certain, so only TCRdb's listed CDR3 is given. The chain links TRBV15 to TRBJ2-1; no DNA check was done on the table's D call, TRBD2. Germline CDR1 reads LNHNV; CDR2 reads YYDKDF (reference sequence). The CDR3 spans 16 amino acids, including both terminal residues. The CDR3 loop reads CATSRDSAPAGDEQFF.

This rearrangement joins TRBV2 to TRBJ1-2; 8 nucleotides agree with TRBD1. Germline lookup yields CDR1 SNHLY and CDR2 FYNNEI. This CDR3 is built from 12 residues. Trimming removed 4 bases from V and 8 bases from J; junction bases left unmatched: 3. DNA of the CDR3: TGTGCCAGCAGTGGACAGGGGTACGGCTACACCTTC. Translation: CASSGQGYGYTF. The variable domain in full, completed from reference TRBV2 and TRBJ1-2, reads EPEVTQTPSHQVTQMGQEVILRCVPISNHLYFYWYRQILGQKVEFLVSFYNNEISEKSEIFDDQFSVERPDGSNFTLKIRSTKLEDSAMYFCASSGQGYGYTFGSGTRLTVV.

This chain joins TRBV11-2 and TRBJ2-2, with a possible D match to TRBD2 (6 bases). Germline CDR1 SGHAT, CDR2 FQNNGV. Trimming cost V 2 bases and J 3 bases, with 19 bases left between them. The CDR3 runs 18 residues. CDR3 DNA: TGTGCCAGCAGCTTAAGCGAGTCAATATCGGGGGACACCGGGGAGCTGTTTTTT. Amino acids: CASSLSESISGDTGELFF.

This sequence joins TRBV7-9 and TRBJ2-1, with 12 nucleotides matching TRBD2. With V trimmed by 5 bases and J by 4 bases, 6 bases remained unmatched. The CDR3 is 16 amino acids. Looked up from germline, CDR1 is SEHNR and CDR2 is FQNEAQ (reference sequence). The CDR3 sequence is CASSHRTSGIYNEQFF. The CDR3 DNA follows: TGTGCCAGCAGCCATAGGACTAGCGGGATTTACAATGAGCAGTTCTTC.

This chain links TRBV19 with TRBJ2-5; unclear D gene. The length of the CDR3 is 14 residues. The germline V gene encodes CDR1 LNHDA and CDR2 SQIVND (reference sequence). Trimming cost V 1 base and J 0 bases, with 6 bases left between them. The CDR3, as DNA: TGTGCCAGTAGTATAGGAGGCTACCAAGAGACCCAGTACTTC. Amino acids: CASSIGGYQETQYF.

V usage is TRBV2 and J usage is TRBJ2-1; 8 nucleotides align to TRBD2. The germline V gene has CDR1 SNHLY and CDR2 FYNNEI. V was clipped by 6 bases and J by 3 bases; unmatched bases: 4. The length of the CDR3 is 14 residues. The CDR3 here is CASSLLAVYNEQFF. The DNA of the CDR3 is TGTGCCAGCAGCCTACTAGCGGTCTACAATGAGCAGTTCTTC.

The rearrangement joins TRBV30 to TRBJ1-3; tentative D call: TRBD1 (5 bases). V lost 5 bases, J lost 8 bases, and 10 bases lay in between. This CDR3 contains 11 residues. CDR1 is GTSNPN and CDR2 is SVGIG in the germline V gene (reference sequence). CDR3 sequence reads: CAWGPGDTIYF. Written as DNA, the CDR3 is TGTGCCTGGGGGCCGGGGGACACCATATATTTT.